One and the same sample provided the 22 T cell receptor beta chains below, sequenced in a study of response to subunit inactivated influenza vaccine. TCRdb reanalysed the RT-PCR reads using MiXCR and keeps one entry per CDR3 protein. This table has around 180,000 distinct CDR3 sequences, around 8.8% appearing once. Sequenced material: non-naive T cells sorted from PBMCs, taken on the day of vaccination. The receptors come from a middle-aged man who received an inactivated influenza vaccine.

This clonotype was found many times. The chain recombines TRBV2 with TRBJ2-1, with 10 bases that match TRBD2. This CDR3 comprises 16 residues. Germline CDR1 reads SNHLY; CDR2 reads FYNNEI. The V segment lost 0 bases and the J segment 5 bases; nucleotides outside the gene matches: 4. The CDR3 spells CASSEALAGINNEQFF. Here the CDR3 DNA reads TGTGCCAGCAGTGAAGCACTAGCGGGAATTAACAATGAGCAGTTCTTC. The entire variable domain, with the rest obtained from reference TRBV2 and TRBJ2-1, is as follows: EPEVTQTPSHQVTQMGQEVILRCVPISNHLYFYWYRQILGQKVEFLVSFYNNEISEKSEIFDDQFSVERPDGSNFTLKIRSTKLEDSAMYFCASSEALAGINNEQFFGPGTRLTVL.

This clonotype was counted many times. CDR3 region: CASRDRIYNEQFF. Here the CDR3 DNA reads TGTGCCAGCCGGGACAGAATTTACAATGAGCAGTTCTTC. The chain couples TRBV12-3 or TRBV12-4 to TRBJ2-1; 7 nucleotides agree with TRBD1. V trimming: 8 bases; J trimming: 4 bases; junction bases outside the gene matches: 5. The CDR3 is 13 amino acids.

The rearrangement joins TRBV19 to TRBJ2-2; the match to TRBD1 covers 9 bases. CDR1 is LNHDA, CDR2 SQIVND, per germline (reference sequence). With V trimmed by 9 bases and J by 5 bases, 7 bases remained unmatched. The CDR3 has 14 amino acids. CDR3 amino acids: CASRDRASTGELFF. CDR3 DNA: TGTGCCAGCCGGGACAGGGCGTCTACCGGGGAGCTGTTTTTT.

The rearrangement joins TRBV6-2 or TRBV6-3 to TRBJ1-2; maybe TRBD1 (5 bases). CDR3 size: 12 residues. From germline, CDR1 is MNHEY and CDR2 SVGEGT. Trimming pared 0 bases from V and 7 bases from J, leaving 6 bases between. The CDR3 nucleotides are TGTGCCAGCAGTTACTCAGGGGCTGGCTACACCTTC. Translating gives CASSYSGAGYTF.

The chain couples TRBV18 to TRBJ2-7; TRBD2 is a possible D gene (5 bases). Germline CDR1 and CDR2: KGHSH and LQKENI. The ends were cut back, 6 bases at V and 11 bases at J, with 17 bases in the middle. This CDR3 comprises 12 residues. The CDR3 sequence is CASSLEGRAEYF. Here the CDR3 DNA reads TGTGCCAGCTCCCTCGAGGGCCGCGCAGAGTACTTC.

This clonotype was found many times. V usage is TRBV5-1 and J usage is TRBJ2-3, with TRBD2 identical over 12 bases. The CDR3 totals 17 residues. The ends lost 0 bases at V and 3 bases at J; junction bases unmatched: 5. The germline CDR1 and CDR2 sequences are SGHRS and YFSETQ. CDR3 nucleotides: TGCGCCAGCAGCTTGGCCTCGACTAGCGGGGGAACAGATACGCAGTATTTT. Residues: CASSLASTSGGTDTQYF.

The chain uses TRBV30 and TRBJ1-2; 7 nucleotides line up with TRBD1. Germline V gene data show CDR1 as GTSNPN and CDR2 as SVGIG (reference sequence). V lost 0 bases, J lost 4 bases, and 11 bases stayed unmatched. CDR3 length equals 16 residues. For the CDR3, the DNA is TGTGCCTGGAGTGTCAAGGGGGCCTTAAAGGTCTATGGCTACACCTTC. The encoded protein is CAWSVKGALKVYGYTF. The whole variable domain, filled in from reference TRBV30 and TRBJ1-2, reads SQTIHQWPATLVQPVGSPLSLECTVEGTSNPNLYWYRQAAGRGLQLLFYSVGIGQISSEVPQNLSASRPQDRQFILSSKKLLLSDSGFYLCAWSVKGALKVYGYTFGSGTRLTVV.

This clonotype was seen more than once but under ten times. The chain joins TRBV20-1 to TRBJ2-3; D remains ambiguous. CDR1 is DFQATT and CDR2 is SNEGSKA in the germline V gene (reference sequence). Between the trimmed V and J ends, which lost 3 bases and 1 base, there was a span of 11 bases. The CDR3 totals 14 residues. The CDR3 DNA is TGCAGTGCTAGGTCTCCCCGGGGCACAGATACGCAGTATTTT. It encodes CSARSPRGTDTQYF.

This clonotype occurred a few times. V is TRBV27 and J is TRBJ2-3; 9 bases align to TRBD1. V was pared by 5 bases and J by 6 bases, with 12 bases of the junction left unmatched. Germline V gene data show CDR1 as MNHEY and CDR2 as SMNVEV (reference sequence). The CDR3 is made up of 16 amino acids. The CDR3 here is CASSRGVGQGLDTQYF. CDR3 sequence (DNA): TGTGCCAGCAGTCGAGGGGTGGGACAGGGTTTGGATACGCAGTATTTT.

This rearrangement joins TRBV28 to TRBJ1-5; D gene uncertain. CDR1 is MDHEN and CDR2 is SYDVKM in the germline V gene. Trimming removed 6 bases at V and 3 bases at J, with 12 bases between. This CDR3 comprises 14 residues. Here the CDR3 reads CASSSGRDNQPQHF. DNA of the CDR3: TGTGCCAGCAGCAGTGGACGTGACAATCAGCCCCAGCATTTT.

This sequence joins TRBV3-1 and TRBJ1-1, with D possibly being TRBD1 (5 bases). The ends were cut back, 4 bases at V and 0 bases at J, with 9 bases in the middle. Germline V gene sequence: CDR1 LGHDT, CDR2 YNNKEL (reference sequence). The CDR3 is 14 residues long. The DNA of the CDR3 is TGTGCCAGCAGCCGGGACGTTTTGAACACTGAAGCTTTCTTT. This encodes CASSRDVLNTEAFF.

The chain is built from TRBV6-2 or TRBV6-3 and TRBJ1-2; 7 bases agree with TRBD1. The ends lost 0 bases at V and 5 bases at J; junction bases unmatched: 0. Germline CDR1 reads MNHEY; CDR2 reads SVGEGT. The CDR3 is 13 amino acids. CDR3 bases: TGTGCCAGCAGTTACTCCAGGGGGTATGGCTACACCTTC. Translating it yields CASSYSRGYGYTF.

This clonotype was picked up many times. This chain links TRBV20-1 with TRBJ1-1; D ambiguous. The CDR3 is made up of 11 amino acids. The V end was cut by 3 bases, the J end by 1 base, with 3 bases between. Germline lookup yields CDR1 DFQATT and CDR2 SNEGSKA (reference sequence). The CDR3 DNA sequence: TGCAGTGCTAGGGGGAACACTGAAGCTTTCTTT. It specifies CSARGNTEAFF.

This clonotype occurred a few times. The chain uses TRBV7-9 and TRBJ1-1; 9 nucleotides agree with TRBD1. With V trimmed by 6 bases and J by 1 base, 3 bases remained unmatched. This CDR3 contains 14 residues. Germline CDR1 SEHNR, CDR2 FQNEAQ (reference sequence). The CDR3 spells CASRTGQGNTEAFF. The CDR3, as DNA: TGTGCCAGCAGAACGGGACAGGGGAACACTGAAGCTTTCTTT.

At least ten counts were recorded for this clonotype. V is TRBV24-1 and J is TRBJ2-5, with D tentatively TRBD1 (5 bases). CDR3 length equals 12 residues. V lost 7 bases and J 3 bases, leaving 8 bases between the germline ends. Germline loops: CDR1 KGHDR, CDR2 SFDVKD. The chain's CDR3 is CATRDSKETQYF. CDR3 nucleotide sequence: TGTGCCACCAGAGACAGCAAAGAGACCCAGTACTTC.

V usage is TRBV9 and J usage is TRBJ2-3; 12 bases match TRBD2. The germline CDR1 and CDR2 sequences are SGDLS and YYNGEE. This CDR3 contains 15 residues. J was trimmed by 2 bases and V by 7 bases; bases with no gene match: 5. CDR3 sequence: CASGLAGSFTDTQYF. CDR3 DNA: TGTGCCAGCGGACTAGCGGGAAGTTTCACAGATACGCAGTATTTT.

There are a few counts of this clonotype. This chain uses TRBV27 with TRBJ1-6; no clear D. Germline V CDR1 and CDR2: MNHEY, SMNVEV (reference sequence). The length of the CDR3 is 12 residues. Trimming removed 8 bases from V and 8 bases from J, with 10 bases in between. The CDR3 loop reads CASATVYSPLHF. The CDR3 nucleotides read TGTGCCAGCGCAACAGTCTATTCACCCCTCCACTTT.

This clonotype was picked up a small number of times. The J gene is TRBJ2-6, the V gene TRBV19; the match to TRBD1 covers 10 bases. CDR3 length equals 18 residues. V trimming: 7 bases; J trimming: 1 base; junction bases outside the gene matches: 10. CDR1 is LNHDA, CDR2 SQIVND, per germline (reference sequence). The DNA for the CDR3 is TGTGCCAGTATGGGACAGGGGCATCTTTTTTCTGGGGCCAACGTCCTGACTTTC. The encoded protein is CASMGQGHLFSGANVLTF. The full variable domain, with the rest looked up from reference TRBV19 and TRBJ2-6, is DGGITQSPKYLFRKEGQNVTLSCEQNLNHDAMYWYRQDPGQGLRLIYYSQIVNDFQKGDIAEGYSVSREKKESFPLTVTSAQKNPTAFYLCASMGQGHLFSGANVLTFGAGSRLTVL.

The gene calls are TRBV7-9 and TRBJ2-7; D not resolved. CDR3 length: 12 residues. Germline assignment: CDR1 SEHNR and CDR2 FQNEAQ (reference sequence). Trimming took 8 bases from V and 1 from J, leaving 9 bases between them. DNA for the CDR3: TGTGCCAGCCAAGCTTTTTCCTACGAGCAGTACTTC. Translating gives CASQAFSYEQYF.

This clonotype has only a few counts. This rearrangement joins TRBV7-9 to TRBJ2-3, with 8 bases fitting TRBD2. CDR1 SEHNR and CDR2 FQNEAQ come from the germline V gene (reference sequence). Germline trimming cut 5 bases from V and 6 bases from J; bases unmatched to any gene: 10. This CDR3 has 15 amino acids. CDR3 bases: TGTGCCAGCAGCCCCGGGACTAGTTTCTCTGATACGCAGTATTTT. This translates into CASSPGTSFSDTQYF.

To note about this clonotype: One base away lies a much larger clone, so this may be a sequencing read error. The CDR3 reads CAISASGFSTYEQYF. The CDR3 DNA sequence: TGTGCCATCAGCGCATCGGGCTTCTCAACCTACGAGCAGTACTTC. The rearrangement joins TRBV3-1 to TRBJ2-7; D not resolved. This CDR3 is 15 amino acids long. CDR1 and CDR2 (germline): LGHDT, YNNKEL (reference sequence).

This clonotype came up a few times. The J gene is TRBJ2-7, the V gene TRBV20-1, with D maybe TRBD1 (6 bases). Germline V CDR1 and CDR2: DFQATT, SNEGSKA (reference sequence). The CDR3 contains 16 residues. The V end was cut by 2 bases, the J end by 2 bases, with 19 bases between. In DNA form, the CDR3 reads TGCAGTGCTAGAACACCAGGGGACAACCGAGCCTACGAGCAGTACTTC. Translating it yields CSARTPGDNRAYEQYF.